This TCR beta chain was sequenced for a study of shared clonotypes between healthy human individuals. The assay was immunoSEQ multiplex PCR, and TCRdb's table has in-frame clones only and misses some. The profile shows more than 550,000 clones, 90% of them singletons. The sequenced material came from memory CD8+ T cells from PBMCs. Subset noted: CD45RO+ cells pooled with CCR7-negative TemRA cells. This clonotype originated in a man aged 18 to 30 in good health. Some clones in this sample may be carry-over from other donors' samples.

Written as DNA, the CDR3 is TGTGCCACCAGCAGAGATCACAGCAGCTCCTACGAGCAGTACTTC. It is translated as CATSRDHSSSYEQYF. This chain links TRBV15 with TRBJ2-7; D is undetermined. CDR3 size: 15 residues. V lost 0 bases and J lost 0, with 9 bases in between. The germline V gene has CDR1 LNHNV and CDR2 YYDKDF (reference sequence).